The 31 T cell receptor beta chains listed next were all sequenced from one sample in a study of cytomegalovirus exposure and HLA in healthy donors. The study ran its PCR with 60 Vbeta and 13 Jbeta primers. Only in-frame clones appear in the TCRdb table, and some are missing; sequencing was by immunoSEQ multiplex PCR. The sample has around 150,000 clones; about 80% are singletons. What was sequenced was PBMCs. These receptors were collected from a man younger than 40 in good health and CMV-seronegative.

The rearrangement uses TRBV5-6 and TRBJ1-1, with 7 bases identical to TRBD1. The CDR3 sequence is 12 residues long. V lost 2 bases, J lost 8 bases, and 3 bases stayed unmatched. The germline gives CDR1 SGHDT, CDR2 YYEEEE. CDR3 nucleotides: TGTGCCAGCAGCTTTGCAGGGGGAGAAGCTTTCTTT. Protein sequence: CASSFAGGEAFF.

The gene calls are TRBV5-1 and TRBJ2-7; 14 bases align to TRBD2. Germline V gene lookup returns CDR1 SGHRS and CDR2 YFSETQ. CDR3 length equals 17 residues. Trimming cost V 1 base and J 2 bases; bases outside gene matches: 5. The CDR3: CASSLSEGLAGAYEQYF. In nucleotides, the CDR3 is TGCGCCAGCAGCTTGAGTGAGGGACTAGCGGGGGCCTACGAGCAGTACTTC.

This chain links TRBV27 with TRBJ2-7; 8 nucleotides match TRBD1. Looked up from germline, CDR1 is MNHEY and CDR2 is SMNVEV (reference sequence). J gave up 3 bases and V 6 bases, and 7 bases lay outside the gene matches. This CDR3 comprises 14 residues. The CDR3 nucleotides read TGTGCCAGCAGATACAGGGGGGCCTACTACGAGCAGTACTTC. Its translation is CASRYRGAYYEQYF.

The genes are TRBV19 and TRBJ1-2; TRBD1 agrees at 7 bases. CDR3 length equals 14 residues. Germline-derived CDR1 and CDR2 are LNHDA and SQIVND (reference sequence). V shed 3 bases, J shed 7 bases, and the junction held 8 bases outside the gene matches. CDR3 nucleotide sequence: TGTGCCAGTAGTATCCCAACAGGGGTAGGTGGCTACACCTTC. It is translated as CASSIPTGVGGYTF.

This chain connects TRBV7-9 to TRBJ2-1, with 8 bases aligning to TRBD2. Unmatched junction bases numbered 7, after V lost 3 bases and J lost 12 bases. This CDR3 spans 13 amino acids. Germline assignment: CDR1 SEHNR and CDR2 FQNEAQ (reference sequence). The CDR3 sequence: CASSLEGGGRQFF. For the CDR3, the DNA is TGTGCCAGCAGCTTGGAGGGCGGGGGGAGGCAGTTCTTC.

This clone was seen only a few times. This chain links TRBV25-1 with TRBJ2-7; 8 bases map to TRBD1. With V trimmed by 5 bases and J by 4 bases, 10 bases remained unmatched. This CDR3 is 15 amino acids long. Germline lookup yields CDR1 MGHDK and CDR2 SYGVNS. As DNA, the CDR3 is TGTGCCAGCAGTTCCTTTGGGACAGGCGGGTACGAGCAGTACTTC. Its translation: CASSSFGTGGYEQYF.

CDR3 nucleotide sequence: TGTGCCAGCAGCTTTTCGGTCAGGGGATCTGGAAACACCATATATTTT. The encoded protein is CASSFSVRGSGNTIYF. This chain connects TRBV7-2 to TRBJ1-3; tentatively, D is TRBD1 (6 bases). Germline V lookup: CDR1 SGHTA, CDR2 FQGNSA. This CDR3 contains 16 residues. Trimming removed 3 bases from V and 1 base from J, with 13 bases in between.

On this clone itself: The junction does not match germline at one end; this may be a read error. This chain links TRBV7-9 with TRBJ1-2; D perhaps matches TRBD1 (5 bases). The CDR3 totals 13 residues. Germline V gene data show CDR1 as SEHNR and CDR2 as FQNEAQ (reference sequence). Written as DNA, the CDR3 is TGTTCCAGCAGCTTAGGGGAGGGAGGTGGCTACACCTTC. This gives the protein CSSSLGEGGGYTF. Drawing the rest from reference TRBV7-9 and TRBJ1-2, the complete variable domain is DTGVSQNPRHKITKRGQNVTFRCDPISEHNRLYWYRQTLGQGPEFLTYFQNEAQLEKSRLLSDRFSAERPKGSFSTLEIQRTEQGDSAMYLCSSSLGEGGGYTFGSGTRLTVV.

The V and J genes are TRBV11-2 and TRBJ1-2; the match to TRBD1 covers 7 bases. The CDR3 is 13 amino acids. CDR1 is SGHAT, CDR2 FQNNGV, per germline. J was trimmed by 7 bases and V by 3 bases; bases with no gene match: 5. CDR3 residues: CASSFTGVGGYTF. DNA of the CDR3: TGTGCCAGCAGCTTTACAGGGGTCGGTGGCTACACCTTC.

The CDR3 DNA follows: TGTGCCAGCAGCGTAGGGGCCGGCACTGAAGCTTTCTTT. Amino acids: CASSVGAGTEAFF. The V and J genes are TRBV9 and TRBJ1-1, with D unresolved. V dropped 0 bases and J dropped 4 bases, with 7 bases sitting between them. The CDR3 runs 13 residues. Germline V gives CDR1 SGDLS, CDR2 YYNGEE.

The chain uses TRBV13 and TRBJ2-1; a weak D match, TRBD2 (6 bases). Trimming took off 5 bases at V and 4 bases at J, with 12 bases between the two ends. Germline V gene sequence: CDR1 PRHDT, CDR2 FYEKMQ (reference sequence). There are 14 residues in the CDR3. CDR3 coding DNA: TGTGCCAGCAGCCCCAGGGACTCTTACAATGAGCAGTTCTTC. It encodes CASSPRDSYNEQFF.

The chain uses TRBV10-3 and TRBJ2-1; 9 bases fit TRBD2. The CDR3 consists of 18 residues. Germline trimming cut 2 bases from V and 6 bases from J; bases unmatched to any gene: 14. Germline values: CDR1 ENHRY, CDR2 SYGVKD. The CDR3 spells CAISEPRTSEESGNEQFF. CDR3 bases: TGTGCCATCAGTGAGCCGCGGACTAGCGAGGAGAGTGGCAATGAGCAGTTCTTC.

The table lists this clone with a few counts. This sample also contains other DNA sequences that code for the same CDR3. V is TRBV27 and J is TRBJ2-5, with a possible D match to TRBD2 (7 bases). V was pared by 0 bases and J by 5 bases, with 13 bases between. CDR3 size: 15 residues. Germline loops: CDR1 MNHEY, CDR2 SMNVEV (reference sequence). This CDR3 reads CASSLSRGGRETQYF. CDR3 DNA: TGTGCCAGCAGTTTATCGAGGGGGGGCCGGGAGACCCAGTACTTC.

The chain joins TRBV15 to TRBJ2-7, with D unclear. The CDR3 length is 13 residues. CDR1 and CDR2 (germline): LNHNV, YYDKDF (reference sequence). Trimming cost V 0 bases and J 7 bases, with 10 bases left between them. The chain's CDR3 is CATSRDLLSEQYF. In DNA, the CDR3 is TGTGCCACCAGCAGAGATCTTCTGTCTGAGCAGTACTTC. The full variable domain, with the rest looked up from reference TRBV15 and TRBJ2-7, is DAMVIQNPRYQVTQFGKPVTLSCSQTLNHNVMYWYQQKSSQAPKLLFHYYDKDFNNEADTPDNFQSRRPNTSFCFLDIRSPGLGDTAMYLCATSRDLLSEQYFGPGTRLTVT.

The chain recombines TRBV7-8 with TRBJ1-5; 7 nucleotides line up with TRBD1. Unmatched junction bases numbered 14, after V lost 5 bases and J lost 7 bases. This CDR3 comprises 16 residues. In germline, CDR1 is SGHVS, CDR2 FQNEAQ. Here the CDR3 reads CASSLLWTGGIQPQHF. The CDR3 coding sequence is TGTGCCAGCAGCCTCCTCTGGACAGGAGGAATCCAGCCCCAGCATTTT.

The chain carries TRBV7-2 and TRBJ2-5, with D possibly matching TRBD1 (6 bases). Germline CDR1 is SGHTA and CDR2 is FQGNSA. Between the trimmed V and J ends, which lost 7 bases and 2 bases, there was a span of 17 bases. This CDR3 comprises 15 residues. CDR3 loop: CASTPRRTVQETQYF. CDR3 coding DNA: TGTGCCAGCACCCCCCGACGGACAGTACAAGAGACCCAGTACTTC.

This clone was observed a few times. This chain connects TRBV7-6 to TRBJ2-1; a weak D match, TRBD1 (7 bases). CDR1 and CDR2 from the germline V gene are SGHVS and FNYEAQ. There are 17 residues in the CDR3. V lost 2 bases to trimming and J lost 7 bases, with 21 bases between them. The CDR3 sequence is CASSLMERGRGRNEQFF. The CDR3 DNA reads as TGTGCCAGCAGCTTAATGGAGAGGGGCAGGGGGAGGAATGAGCAGTTCTTC.

There are a few counts of this clone. The chain links TRBV6-1 to TRBJ2-7; D perhaps matches TRBD2 (6 bases). Germline V gene data show CDR1 as MNHNS and CDR2 as SASEGT. Trimming cost V 3 bases and J 1 base, with 13 bases left between them. This CDR3 has 15 residues. The CDR3 sequence: CASSDRVEGSYEQYF. Written as DNA, the CDR3 is TGTGCCAGCAGTGACAGAGTGGAGGGTTCCTACGAGCAGTACTTC.

The V and J genes are TRBV28 and TRBJ2-7; tentatively, D is TRBD1 (6 bases). V was trimmed by 4 bases and J by 4 bases, leaving 8 bases between them. From germline, CDR1 is MDHEN and CDR2 SYDVKM. CDR3 length: 12 residues. DNA of the CDR3: TGTGCCAGCAGTTCAGGGGATTACGAGCAGTACTTC. Its translation: CASSSGDYEQYF.

The count of this clone is one. The chain employs TRBV5-1 and TRBJ2-7; D is possibly TRBD1 (5 bases). In germline, CDR1 is SGHRS, CDR2 YFSETQ. The CDR3 extends over 15 amino acids. With 3 bases removed from V and 3 bases from J, the gap between germline ends came to 16 bases. The CDR3 is CASSSSKGVFYEQYF. The CDR3 nucleotides are TGCGCCAGCAGCTCGAGTAAAGGGGTGTTCTACGAGCAGTACTTC.

V gene TRBV7-9 combines with J gene TRBJ2-2; 7 bases are a match to TRBD2. The CDR3 length is 14 residues. Per germline, CDR1 SEHNR and CDR2 FQNEAQ (reference sequence). Trimming removed 11 bases from V and 5 bases from J; junction bases left unmatched: 11. CDR3 loop: CAGGGGPGTGELFF. CDR3 DNA sequence: TGTGCCGGGGGGGGAGGGCCCGGGACCGGGGAGCTGTTTTTT.

The rearrangement uses TRBV15 and TRBJ1-3, with a possible D match to TRBD1 (6 bases). CDR3 length: 15 amino acids. V gave up 6 bases and J gave up 0 bases, with 12 bases separating them. CDR1 is LNHNV and CDR2 is YYDKDF in the germline V gene (reference sequence). CDR3 nucleotide sequence: TGTGCCACCAGGGGAACAGGGTCCTCTGGAAACACCATATATTTT. Its protein is CATRGTGSSGNTIYF.

The V and J genes are TRBV5-4 and TRBJ1-1; D perhaps matches TRBD1 (5 bases). This CDR3 has 14 residues. Germline loops: CDR1 SGHNT, CDR2 YYREEE (reference sequence). Between the trimmed V and J ends, which lost 2 bases and 0 bases, there was a span of 8 bases. CDR3 sequence reads: CASSLQVMNTEAFF. The CDR3 coding sequence is TGTGCCAGCAGCTTACAGGTCATGAACACTGAAGCTTTCTTT.

V gene TRBV9 combines with J gene TRBJ2-7; perhaps TRBD2 as D (6 bases). The CDR3 has 15 amino acids. V shed 1 base and J shed 6 bases, with 17 bases lying between them. The germline gives CDR1 SGDLS, CDR2 YYNGEE. The CDR3 is CASSVSGEVLGEQYF. CDR3 nucleotides: TGTGCCAGCAGCGTATCTGGGGAGGTACTAGGCGAGCAGTACTTC.

The V gene is TRBV10-3, the J gene TRBJ2-7, with D tentatively TRBD1 (6 bases). Germline V gene lookup returns CDR1 ENHRY and CDR2 SYGVKD. The ends were cut back, 3 bases at V and 5 bases at J, with 11 bases in the middle. The CDR3 runs 13 residues. The CDR3 DNA sequence: TGTGCCATCAGTGAACAGGGATGGAACGAGCAGTACTTC. This encodes CAISEQGWNEQYF.

J is TRBJ2-7 and V is TRBV14, with D possibly TRBD2 on 7 matching bases. Germline CDR1 reads SGHDN; CDR2 reads FVKESK. The CDR3 totals 15 residues. V was pared by 1 base and J by 3 bases, with 13 bases between. CDR3 nucleotide sequence: TGTGCCAGCAGCCAAGGCAGGGGAGGGGGCTACGAGCAGTACTTC. As protein: CASSQGRGGGYEQYF. Together with reference TRBV14 and TRBJ2-7, the CDR3 gives the full variable domain: EAGVTQFPSHSVIEKGQTVTLRCDPISGHDNLYWYRRVMGKEIKFLLHFVKESKQDESGMPNNRFLAERTGGTYSTLKVQPAELEDSGVYFCASSQGRGGGYEQYFGPGTRLTVT.

The genes are TRBV6-5 and TRBJ2-1; the D gene is possibly TRBD2 (6 bases). V lost 1 base and J 2 bases, leaving 12 bases between the germline ends. CDR1 is MNHEY and CDR2 is SVGAGI in the germline V gene. This CDR3 spans 16 amino acids. DNA of the CDR3: TGTGCCAGCAGTTACTGGGGGGAGCCCACCTACAATGAGCAGTTCTTC. This encodes CASSYWGEPTYNEQFF.

This chain links TRBV5-1 with TRBJ2-3; D is unresolved. Germline CDR1 is SGHRS and CDR2 is YFSETQ. The CDR3 runs 14 residues. V was trimmed by 4 bases and J by 0 bases, leaving 9 bases between them. The CDR3 region is CASSLQTSTDTQYF. The CDR3 DNA reads as TGCGCCAGCAGCCTTCAAACTAGCACAGATACGCAGTATTTT.

As regards this clone: Sequence at one end of the junction differs from germline and may be a read error. The V call is TRBV7-9, the J call TRBJ2-7, with no clear D. The CDR3 has 12 amino acids. From germline, CDR1 is SEHNR and CDR2 FQNEAQ (reference sequence). In DNA form, the CDR3 reads TGTTCCAGCAGCCACGGTTCCTACGAGCAGTACTTC. It specifies CSSSHGSYEQYF.

The genes are TRBV6-5 and TRBJ2-2; 7 bases are shared with TRBD2. The CDR3 totals 14 residues. The ends lost 6 bases at V and 7 bases at J; junction bases unmatched: 8. The germline V gene has CDR1 MNHEY and CDR2 SVGAGI. The CDR3 DNA follows: TGTGCCAGCAGCCGCTCCGGGAGGAGCGGGGAGCTGTTTTTT. The encoded protein is CASSRSGRSGELFF.

This clone came up a few times. Here the CDR3 reads CASTRTSGGPQETQYF. The CDR3 nucleotides read TGTGCCAGCACCAGGACTAGCGGGGGGCCCCAAGAGACCCAGTACTTC. V gene TRBV28 combines with J gene TRBJ2-5; 14 bases map to TRBD2. After removal of 7 bases from V and 1 base from J, the junction contained 5 bases not matched to a gene. CDR3 length: 16 residues. The germline CDR1 and CDR2 sequences are MDHEN and SYDVKM.